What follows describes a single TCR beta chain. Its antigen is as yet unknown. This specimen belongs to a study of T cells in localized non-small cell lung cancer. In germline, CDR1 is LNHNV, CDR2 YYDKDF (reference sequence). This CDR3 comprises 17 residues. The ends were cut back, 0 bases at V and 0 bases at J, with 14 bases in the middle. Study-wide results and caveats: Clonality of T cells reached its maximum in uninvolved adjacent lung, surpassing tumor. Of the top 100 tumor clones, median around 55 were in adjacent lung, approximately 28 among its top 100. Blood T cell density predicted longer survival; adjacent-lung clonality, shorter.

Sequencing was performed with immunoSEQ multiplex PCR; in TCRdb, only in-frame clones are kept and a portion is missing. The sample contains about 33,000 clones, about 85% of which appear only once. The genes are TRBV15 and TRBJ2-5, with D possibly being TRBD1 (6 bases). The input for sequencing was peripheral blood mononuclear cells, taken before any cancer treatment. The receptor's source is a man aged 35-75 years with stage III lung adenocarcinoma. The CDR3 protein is CATSREGAGRYQETQYF. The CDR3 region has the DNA TGTGCCACCAGCAGAGAGGGGGCAGGAAGGTACCAAGAGACCCAGTACTTC.